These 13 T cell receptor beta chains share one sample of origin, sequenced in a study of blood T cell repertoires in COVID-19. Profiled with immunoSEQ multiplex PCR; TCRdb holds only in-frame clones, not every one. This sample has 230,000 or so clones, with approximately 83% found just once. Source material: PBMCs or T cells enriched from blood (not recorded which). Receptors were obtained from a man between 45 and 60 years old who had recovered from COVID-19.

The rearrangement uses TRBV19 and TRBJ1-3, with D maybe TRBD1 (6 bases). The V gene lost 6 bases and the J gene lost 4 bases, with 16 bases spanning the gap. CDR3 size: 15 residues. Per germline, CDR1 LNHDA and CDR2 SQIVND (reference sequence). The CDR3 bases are TGTGCCAGTAGGTCGTCGCGGACAGTAGGAAACACCATATATTTT. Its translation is CASRSSRTVGNTIYF.

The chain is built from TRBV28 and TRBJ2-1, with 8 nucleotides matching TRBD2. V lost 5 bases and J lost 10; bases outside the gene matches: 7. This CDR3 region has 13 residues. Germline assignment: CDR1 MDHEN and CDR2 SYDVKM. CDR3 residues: CASSSGGSREQFF. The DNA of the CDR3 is TGTGCCAGCAGTAGCGGGGGTTCAAGGGAGCAGTTCTTC.

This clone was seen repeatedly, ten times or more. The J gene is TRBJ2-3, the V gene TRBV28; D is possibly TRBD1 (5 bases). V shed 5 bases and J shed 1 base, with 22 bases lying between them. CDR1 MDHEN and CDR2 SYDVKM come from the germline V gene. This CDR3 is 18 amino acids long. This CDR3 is CASSPPPVFGAGTDTQYF. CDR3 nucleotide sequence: TGTGCCAGCAGTCCACCCCCCGTATTTGGGGCGGGCACAGATACGCAGTATTTT.

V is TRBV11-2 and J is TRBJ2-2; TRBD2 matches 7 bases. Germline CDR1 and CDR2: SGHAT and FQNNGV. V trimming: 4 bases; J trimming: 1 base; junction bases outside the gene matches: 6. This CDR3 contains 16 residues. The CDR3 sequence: CASSWGGSGNTGELFF. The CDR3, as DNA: TGTGCCAGCAGCTGGGGGGGTAGCGGGAACACCGGGGAGCTGTTTTTT.

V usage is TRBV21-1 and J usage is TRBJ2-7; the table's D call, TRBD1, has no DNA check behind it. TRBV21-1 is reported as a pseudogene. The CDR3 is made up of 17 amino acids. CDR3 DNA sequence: TGTGCCAGCAGCAAAAGAAGGCACCGGGACAGGGGCTACGAGCAGTACTTC. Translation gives CASSKRRHRDRGYEQYF.

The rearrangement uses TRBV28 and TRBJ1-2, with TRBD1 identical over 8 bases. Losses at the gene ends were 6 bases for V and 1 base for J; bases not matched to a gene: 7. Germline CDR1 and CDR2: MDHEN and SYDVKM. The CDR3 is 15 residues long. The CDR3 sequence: CASSHRTGSNYGYTF. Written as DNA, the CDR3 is TGTGCCAGCAGCCACCGGACAGGGAGTAACTATGGCTACACCTTC.

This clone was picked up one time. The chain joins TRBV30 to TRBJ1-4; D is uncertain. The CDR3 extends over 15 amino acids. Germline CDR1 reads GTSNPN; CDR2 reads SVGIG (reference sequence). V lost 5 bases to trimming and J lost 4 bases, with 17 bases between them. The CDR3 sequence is CAWAGGRAFNEKLFF. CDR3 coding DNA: TGTGCCTGGGCCGGAGGACGGGCCTTTAATGAAAAACTGTTTTTT.

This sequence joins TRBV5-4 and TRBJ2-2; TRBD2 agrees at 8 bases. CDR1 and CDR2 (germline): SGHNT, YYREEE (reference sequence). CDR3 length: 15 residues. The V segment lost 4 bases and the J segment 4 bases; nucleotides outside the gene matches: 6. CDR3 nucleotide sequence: TGTGCCAGCAGCCCCCCGGGACTAGGCACCGGGGAGCTGTTTTTT. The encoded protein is CASSPPGLGTGELFF. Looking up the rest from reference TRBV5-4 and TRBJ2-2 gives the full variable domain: ETGVTQSPTHLIKTRGQQVTLRCSSQSGHNTVSWYQQALGQGPQFIFQYYREEENGRGNFPPRFSGLQFPNYSSELNVNALELDDSALYLCASSPPGLGTGELFFGEGSRLTVL.

CDR3 sequence reads: CASSQLRGPSTDTQYF. The CDR3 nucleotides read TGCGCCAGCAGCCAACTGAGGGGGCCTAGCACAGATACGCAGTATTTT. The rearrangement links TRBV4-1 to TRBJ2-3; 7 positions agree with TRBD1. This CDR3 is 16 amino acids long. Germline CDR1 is MGHRA and CDR2 is YSYEKL. The J segment lost 0 bases and the V segment lost 2 bases, leaving 5 bases of the junction unmatched.

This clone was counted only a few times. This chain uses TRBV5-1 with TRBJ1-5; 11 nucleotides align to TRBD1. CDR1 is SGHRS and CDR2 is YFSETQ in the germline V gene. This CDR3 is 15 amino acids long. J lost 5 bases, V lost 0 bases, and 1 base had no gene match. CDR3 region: CASSLGTGGHQPQHF. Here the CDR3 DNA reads TGCGCCAGCAGCTTGGGGACAGGGGGCCATCAGCCCCAGCATTTT. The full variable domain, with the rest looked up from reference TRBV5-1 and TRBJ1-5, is KAGVTQTPRYLIKTRGQQVTLSCSPISGHRSVSWYQQTPGQGLQFLFEYFSETQRNKGNFPGRFSGRQFSNSRSEMNVSTLELGDSALYLCASSLGTGGHQPQHFGDGTRLSIL.

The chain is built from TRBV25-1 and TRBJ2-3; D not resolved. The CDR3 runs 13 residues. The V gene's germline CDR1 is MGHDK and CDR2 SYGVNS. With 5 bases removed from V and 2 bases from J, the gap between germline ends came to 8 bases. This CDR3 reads CASSQIHTDTQYF. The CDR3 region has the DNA TGTGCCAGCAGTCAGATACACACAGATACGCAGTATTTT.

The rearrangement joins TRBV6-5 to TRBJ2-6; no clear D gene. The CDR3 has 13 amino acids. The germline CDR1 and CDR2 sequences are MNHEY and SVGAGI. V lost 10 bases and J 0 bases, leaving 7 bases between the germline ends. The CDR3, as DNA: TGTGCCACCCGGAGCTCTGGGGCCAACGTCCTGACTTTC. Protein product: CATRSSGANVLTF.

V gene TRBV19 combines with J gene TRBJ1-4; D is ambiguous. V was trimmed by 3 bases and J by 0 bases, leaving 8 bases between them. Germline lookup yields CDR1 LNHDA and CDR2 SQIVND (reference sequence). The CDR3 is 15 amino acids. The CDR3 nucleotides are TGTGCCAGTAGTATTCGGAGGGCAACTAATGAAAAACTGTTTTTT. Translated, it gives CASSIRRATNEKLFF.